These 27 T cell receptor beta chains came from one sample sequenced in a study of beta chain features in type 1 diabetes (dated 2018 in TCRdb). Libraries were constructed by the immunoSEQ multiplex PCR assay. The entire amount of isolated RNA was reverse transcribed using the High Capacity cDNA Reverse Transcription Kit, so the sequenced TCRB transcripts were expressed ones. Entries here come from immuneACCESS through TCRdb and include only in-frame sequences with V and J called. Some clones fail to appear in such tables; in the studies checked, an unresolved V gene covers under half of the shortfall, and the cause of the remainder is unknown. In all, the sample holds about 250,000 clones, and roughly 15% of those were seen once. The biggest ten clones account for 0.025% to 0.03% of the sample. Specimen: naive CD4+ T cells from blood. This specimen's cell subset or site label, per the study, means: true naive CD4+ T cells. The receptors stem from a woman aged 40 to 50 in good health.

This clone occurred a few times. This chain links TRBV4-3 with TRBJ1-2, with 12 bases aligning to TRBD1. Germline loops: CDR1 LGHNA, CDR2 YSLEER. This CDR3 has 17 amino acids. After removal of 5 bases from V and 7 bases from J, the junction contained 14 bases not matched to a gene. CDR3 DNA sequence: TGCGCCAGCAGCGGTCGGCCTCCGGGACAGGGGGCGGGTGGCTACACCTTC. Protein sequence: CASSGRPPGQGAGGYTF.

This clone was counted a few times. The chain has TRBV18 and TRBJ2-4, with 9 nucleotides matching TRBD1. The CDR3 contains 14 residues. In germline, CDR1 is KGHSH, CDR2 LQKENI. V lost 3 bases, J lost 11 bases, and 8 bases stayed unmatched. CDR3 bases: TGTGCCAGCTCACCGGCCGGACAGGGGTACGTTCAGTACTTC. The encoded protein is CASSPAGQGYVQYF.

This clone was seen more than once but under ten times. The chain joins TRBV25-1 to TRBJ1-6, with D hard to call. The CDR3 has 14 amino acids. With 7 bases removed from V and 0 bases from J, the gap between germline ends came to 7 bases. CDR1 is MGHDK, CDR2 SYGVNS, per germline. CDR3 nucleotide sequence: TGTGCCAGCATGCGGAGCTCCTATAATTCACCCCTCCACTTT. This sequence encodes CASMRSSYNSPLHF.

The J gene is TRBJ1-5, the V gene TRBV7-8; 8 nucleotides match TRBD1. Trimming cost V 5 bases and J 5 bases; bases outside gene matches: 5. The length of the CDR3 is 14 residues. Per the germline V gene, CDR1 is SGHVS and CDR2 is FQNEAQ. CDR3 sequence: CASSLTGGHQPQHF. CDR3 nucleotides: TGTGCCAGCAGCCTAACAGGGGGGCATCAGCCCCAGCATTTT.

In its sample, this clone was seen a few times. The rearrangement links TRBV25-1 to TRBJ1-1; unclear D gene. The germline V and J ends were trimmed by 2 bases and 0 bases, with 7 bases remaining between them. CDR3 length: 14 residues. Per the germline V gene, CDR1 is MGHDK and CDR2 is SYGVNS. CDR3 residues: CASSEGRMNTEAFF. The CDR3 DNA sequence: TGTGCCAGCAGTGAAGGCAGGATGAACACTGAAGCTTTCTTT. Full variable domain (remainder filled in from reference TRBV25-1 and TRBJ1-1): EADIYQTPRYLVIGTGKKITLECSQTMGHDKMYWYQQDPGMELHLIHYSYGVNSTEKGDLSSESTVSRIRTEHFPLTLESARPSHTSQYLCASSEGRMNTEAFFGQGTRLTVV.

In its sample, this clone was seen a few times. The chain carries TRBV5-1 and TRBJ2-3; 7 bases are a match to TRBD2. CDR3 length equals 15 residues. J was trimmed by 2 bases and V by 2 bases; bases with no gene match: 5. Germline CDR1 reads SGHRS; CDR2 reads YFSETQ. The CDR3 DNA reads TGCGCCAGCAGCTTAAGCGGGGAACTCACAGATACGCAGTATTTT. Its translation is CASSLSGELTDTQYF. Full variable domain (missing parts from reference TRBV5-1 and TRBJ2-3): KAGVTQTPRYLIKTRGQQVTLSCSPISGHRSVSWYQQTPGQGLQFLFEYFSETQRNKGNFPGRFSGRQFSNSRSEMNVSTLELGDSALYLCASSLSGELTDTQYFGPGTRLTVL.

This clone was counted once. This chain's CDR3 is CASSRTPSSGGNTGELFF. As DNA, the CDR3 is TGTGCCAGCAGCCGAACTCCAAGTAGCGGGGGGAACACCGGGGAGCTGTTTTTT. V gene TRBV5-5 combines with J gene TRBJ2-2, with 9 bases identical to TRBD2. The germline CDR1 and CDR2 sequences are SGHKS and YYEKEE (reference sequence). The CDR3 totals 18 residues. After removal of 4 bases from V and 1 base from J, the junction contained 11 bases not matched to a gene.

This clone was picked up a small number of times. This chain connects TRBV18 to TRBJ1-1, with D perhaps matching TRBD1 (5 bases). The length of the CDR3 is 13 residues. Germline V gene sequence: CDR1 KGHSH, CDR2 LQKENI. The V end lost 6 bases, the J end lost 1 base, and 9 bases lay between the germline ends. CDR3 in amino acids: CASSSDTNTEAFF. The DNA for the CDR3 is TGTGCCAGCTCCTCGGACACGAACACTGAAGCTTTCTTT.

The chain is built from TRBV7-9 and TRBJ2-3; TRBD2 is a possible D gene (6 bases). Germline CDR1 is SEHNR and CDR2 is FQNEAQ (reference sequence). The CDR3 has 12 residues. The V end was cut by 1 base, the J end by 10 bases, with 9 bases between. CDR3 in amino acids: CASSLGQRAQYF. In DNA, the CDR3 is TGTGCCAGCAGCTTAGGGCAGCGGGCGCAGTATTTT.

The rearrangement links TRBV5-1 to TRBJ2-5; tentative D call: TRBD2 (6 bases). TRBJ2-7 explains the end of the DNA better; the J call may be wrong. Germline assignment: CDR1 SGHRS and CDR2 YFSETQ. This CDR3 has 12 residues. CDR3 sequence: CASSRRAYEQYF. The CDR3 DNA sequence: TGCGCCAGCAGCAGGAGGGCCTACGAGCAGTACTTC.

For this clone: The CDR3 does not close with the conserved phenylalanine or tryptophan, likely indicating a read error. The DNA is omitted, as the CDR3 cannot be located on it reliably, and the CDR3 follows TCRdb's listing. This chain joins TRBV5-8 and TRBJ2-3; TRBD2, the D gene given by the table, was not confirmed from the DNA. Germline assignment: CDR1 SGHTS and CDR2 YDEGEE. From its first to its last residue, the CDR3 has 8 amino acids. The CDR3 loop reads CASSHLVK.

The chain combines TRBV13 with TRBJ2-1, with D perhaps matching TRBD2 (6 bases). The V gene lost 5 bases and the J gene lost 5 bases, with 16 bases spanning the gap. This CDR3 spans 15 amino acids. CDR1 and CDR2 from the germline V gene are PRHDT and FYEKMQ (reference sequence). The CDR3 DNA sequence: TGTGCCAGCAGCCGCGTGGGACTTAGTAACAATGAGCAGTTCTTC. It yields the protein CASSRVGLSNNEQFF.

This clone was seen a handful of times. The chain has TRBV4-3 and TRBJ2-5; 9 nucleotides match TRBD2. The germline CDR1 and CDR2 sequences are LGHNA and YSLEER. The ends lost 0 bases at V and 5 bases at J; junction bases unmatched: 10. There are 17 residues in the CDR3. The CDR3 sequence: CASSQELSAGGVETQYF. As DNA, the CDR3 is TGCGCCAGCAGCCAAGAGCTTTCAGCGGGGGGCGTCGAGACCCAGTACTTC.

This chain links TRBV29-1 with TRBJ2-5; 15 positions agree with TRBD2. CDR3 length: 15 residues. V lost 6 bases to trimming and J lost 7 bases; unmatched junction nucleotides: 9. The germline CDR1 and CDR2 sequences are SQVTM and ANQGSEA. In DNA form, the CDR3 reads TGCAGCGTCTCTGGACTAGCGGGGGGGCGGGGGACCCAGTACTTC. Its translation: CSVSGLAGGRGTQYF. The complete variable domain, with remaining parts taken from reference TRBV29-1 and TRBJ2-5, reads SAVISQKPSRDICQRGTSLTIQCQVDSQVTMMFWYRQQPGQSLTLIATANQGSEATYESGFVIDKFPISRPNLTFSTLTVSNMSPEDSSIYLCSVSGLAGGRGTQYFGPGTRLLVL.

V usage is TRBV4-1 and J usage is TRBJ2-3; 7 nucleotides line up with TRBD1. The J segment lost 4 bases and the V segment lost 3 bases, leaving 22 bases of the junction unmatched. Germline CDR1 MGHRA, CDR2 YSYEKL. This CDR3 is 20 amino acids long. CDR3 bases: TGCGCCAGCAGCCATCCCCACCCCCGACAGGGTGGGCTCGGTCCAGATACGCAGTATTTT. This gives the protein CASSHPHPRQGGLGPDTQYF.

In its sample, this clone was seen a few times. This sequence joins TRBV27 and TRBJ1-2, with D perhaps TRBD1 (6 bases). The CDR3 runs 12 residues. Trimming left V 4 bases short and J 6 bases short, with 9 bases between. Per the germline V gene, CDR1 is MNHEY and CDR2 is SMNVEV (reference sequence). The CDR3 region has the DNA TGTGCCAGCAGTTCGACAGGAGATGGCTACACCTTC. It is translated as CASSSTGDGYTF.

In its sample, this clone was seen a few times. The gene calls are TRBV5-1 and TRBJ1-6; D not certain. Trimming took off 0 bases at V and 0 bases at J, with 7 bases between the two ends. The CDR3 extends over 16 amino acids. Germline V gene lookup returns CDR1 SGHRS and CDR2 YFSETQ. DNA of the CDR3: TGCGCCAGCAGCTTGGAAGGAGGCTCCTATAATTCACCCCTCCACTTT. This gives the protein CASSLEGGSYNSPLHF.

The rearrangement links TRBV19 to TRBJ1-5, with D unresolved. The V end lost 2 bases, the J end lost 2 bases, and 4 bases lay between the germline ends. The length of the CDR3 is 13 residues. Germline V lookup: CDR1 LNHDA, CDR2 SQIVND (reference sequence). The CDR3 spells CASSITGNQPQHF. The CDR3 DNA reads as TGTGCCAGTAGTATAACGGGCAATCAGCCCCAGCATTTT.

V is TRBV5-6 and J is TRBJ2-5; TRBD1 is a possible D gene (6 bases). Germline V gene lookup returns CDR1 SGHDT and CDR2 YYEEEE. The CDR3 extends over 15 amino acids. V was trimmed by 4 bases and J by 4 bases, leaving 17 bases between them. CDR3 sequence reads: CASSPLGASGETQYF. The CDR3 DNA is TGTGCCAGCAGCCCCTTGGGGGCCTCAGGAGAGACCCAGTACTTC.

About this clone itself: Distinct nucleotide sequences in the sample also encode this CDR3. V is TRBV11-2 and J is TRBJ2-5; a possible D gene is TRBD1 (6 bases). The V end lost 5 bases, the J end lost 3 bases, and 10 bases lay between the germline ends. The CDR3 has 13 amino acids. The V gene's germline CDR1 is SGHAT and CDR2 FQNNGV. The CDR3 DNA reads as TGTGCCAGCAGCCCAGGACAGAAAGAGACCCAGTACTTC. It is translated as CASSPGQKETQYF.

This clone was counted between two and nine times. The chain carries TRBV7-8 and TRBJ2-7, with 9 positions matching TRBD1. Germline V gene lookup returns CDR1 SGHVS and CDR2 FQNEAQ. Germline trimming cut 3 bases from V and 4 bases from J; bases unmatched to any gene: 7. The CDR3 has 15 amino acids. The CDR3 region is CASSFSGTGLYEQYF. CDR3 coding DNA: TGTGCCAGCAGCTTCTCCGGGACAGGGCTATACGAGCAGTACTTC. Filled out from reference TRBV7-8 and TRBJ2-7, the complete variable domain reads GAGVSQSPRYKVAKRGQDVALRCDPISGHVSLFWYQQALGQGPEFLTYFQNEAQLDKSGLPSDRFFAERPEGSVSTLKIQRTQQEDSAVYLCASSFSGTGLYEQYFGPGTRLTVT.

The chain links TRBV29-1 to TRBJ1-1; D is unclear. Trimming stripped 7 bases from V and 5 bases from J, with 14 bases between. This CDR3 is 12 amino acids long. Germline V CDR1 and CDR2: SQVTM, ANQGSEA. CDR3 DNA: TGCAGCGCTTCGGACCCGGGGACTGAAGCTTTCTTT. Amino acid sequence: CSASDPGTEAFF. The whole variable domain, remainder taken from reference TRBV29-1 and TRBJ1-1, is SAVISQKPSRDICQRGTSLTIQCQVDSQVTMMFWYRQQPGQSLTLIATANQGSEATYESGFVIDKFPISRPNLTFSTLTVSNMSPEDSSIYLCSASDPGTEAFFGQGTRLTVV.

The rearrangement uses TRBV5-1 and TRBJ1-1; D uncertain. Deletions cut 2 bases from V and 4 bases from J, with 15 bases between. The germline V gene has CDR1 SGHRS and CDR2 YFSETQ. This CDR3 is built from 15 residues. The CDR3 here is CASSFGERALTEAFF. Here the CDR3 DNA reads TGCGCCAGCAGCTTTGGGGAGCGGGCACTCACTGAAGCTTTCTTT.

This clone was observed a few times. The rearrangement uses TRBV5-1 and TRBJ2-5; the D gene is possibly TRBD2 (6 bases). V lost 7 bases to trimming and J lost 0 bases, with 10 bases between them. Germline-derived CDR1 and CDR2 are SGHRS and YFSETQ. This CDR3 has 13 residues. For the CDR3, the DNA is TGCGCCAGCGGAGGGTTGAACCAAGAGACCCAGTACTTC. It translates to CASGGLNQETQYF.

This clone was counted a few times. The chain recombines TRBV5-1 with TRBJ2-3; tentative D call: TRBD1 (5 bases). This CDR3 is 16 amino acids long. Germline lookup yields CDR1 SGHRS and CDR2 YFSETQ. The V and J ends lost 0 bases and 0 bases respectively, with 11 bases between them. Here the CDR3 DNA reads TGCGCCAGCAGCTTGGCCTCAGGGATTAGCACAGATACGCAGTATTTT. The encoded protein is CASSLASGISTDTQYF.

With respect to this clone: This may arise from a read error, as a much more abundant clone is one base away. The chain uses TRBV7-9 and TRBJ2-5; D unresolved. Trimming cost V 5 bases and J 5 bases, with 6 bases left between them. The germline gives CDR1 SEHNR, CDR2 FQNEAQ (reference sequence). CDR3 size: 11 residues. The CDR3 loop is CASSPGETQYF. The CDR3 DNA reads TGTGCCAGCAGCCCCGGGGAGACCCAGTACTTC.

This clone was counted a few times. The V gene is TRBV7-2, the J gene TRBJ2-7, with D possibly matching TRBD2 (7 bases). The ends were cut back, 6 bases at V and 2 bases at J, with 23 bases in the middle. The CDR3 contains 17 residues. CDR1 is SGHTA, CDR2 FQGNSA, per germline. The CDR3 protein is CASSSTPPGGQPYEQYF. CDR3 sequence (DNA): TGTGCCAGCAGTTCTACCCCGCCGGGGGGCCAACCCTACGAGCAGTACTTC.